The clone carrying this T cell receptor (beta chain) was seen only a few times. Its antigen is undetermined. TCRdb used MiXCR to reprocess the reads, holding one entry per CDR3 protein. The data show roughly 990,000 distinct CDR3 sequences, with around 31% seen just once and over 11% held by the top ten. The sample originates from a study of T cell repertoires in cytomegalovirus infection. Study-level background: From public TCR beta signatures came an indication of both CMV infection and matching HLA type.

The receptor was isolated from a human donor in good health (CMV status not recorded). Some clones in this sample may be carry-over from other donors' samples. Sequenced here: cultured CD8+ T cells from PBMCs, sampled from culture after CMV antigen stimulation.

The DNA for the CDR3 is TGTGCCAGCACCACCTCCGTGAGGCCCCCCTTGAATGAGCAGTTCTTC. Translated: CASTTSVRPPLNEQFF. The rearrangement joins TRBV28 to TRBJ2-1; D not resolved. The CDR3 extends over 16 amino acids. Germline CDR1 MDHEN, CDR2 SYDVKM. Trimming stripped 7 bases from V and 7 bases from J, with 23 bases between.